This TCR beta chain was retrieved from a study of long-term antiretroviral therapy in people with HIV. Study results and limitations: Following ART, diversity rose but still fell short of transplant donor controls. Across all time points, the repertoire was dominated by clones that expanded before ART.

Points on this clone: Its antigen remains unknown.

With survey level as its setting, the immunoSEQ assay was v3.0. The method was immunoSEQ multiplex PCR; TCRdb's version includes in-frame clones alone and lacks a portion of them. The sample consists of roughly 28,000 clones, 80% to 95% of them appearing once. The CDR3 runs 16 residues. The germline V gene encodes CDR1 SNHLY and CDR2 FYNNEI. Trimming left V 8 bases short and J 0 bases short, with 20 bases between. From each donor, at least one pre-ART PBMC sample and at least two post-ART PBMC samples were obtained. Specimens retained 1-10 million cryopreserved PBMC preceding DNA extraction. The source is a man aged 18 to 29 with HIV. The gene calls are TRBV2 and TRBJ2-7; D not resolved. The source was unsorted PBMCs, collected 3.1 years after starting antiretroviral therapy. CDR3 sequence (DNA): TGTGCCAGCCGCCCGGGTCCTCAGATCACCTCCTACGAGCAGTACTTC. This encodes CASRPGPQITSYEQYF.